A selection of T cell receptor beta chains follows, all from one sample in a study of T cell responses to AZD1222 COVID-19 vaccine. Profiled with immunoSEQ multiplex PCR; TCRdb holds only in-frame clones, not every one. The table lists some 200,000 clones, approximately 90% of them singletons. The input for sequencing was peripheral blood, taken 28 days after the second AZD1222 dose. These receptors were taken from an adult who received the AZD1222 COVID-19 vaccine. Each CDR3 is given with its conserved first and last residue. D genes are given only for firm matches. Some rows have no size entry. The others give once, few or many, or a class for an expanded clone.

clone_size	v_call	d_call	j_call	cdr3_nt	cdr3_aa
.	TRBV5-1	.	TRBJ1-2	TGCGCCAGCAGCAGTACAGGCCGTAACTATGGCTACACCTTC	CASSSTGRNYGYTF
.	TRBV19	TRBD1	TRBJ1-5	TGTGCCAGTAGTATAGGGGGGACAGGGACTCAGCCCCAGCATTTT	CASSIGGTGTQPQHF
.	TRBV7-8	.	TRBJ2-3	TGTGCCAGCAGCTTATTTGGCGGGGTGGGCACAGATACGCAGTATTTT	CASSLFGGVGTDTQYF
.	TRBV7-9	TRBD1	TRBJ1-2	TGTGCCAGCAGCTTATGGACAGGAGGGAACTATGGCTACACCTTC	CASSLWTGGNYGYTF
.	TRBV7-3	TRBD1	TRBJ2-2	TGTGCCAGCAGCTTAACGAAGGGGGGACAGGGTTACACCGGGGAGCTGTTTTTT	CASSLTKGGQGYTGELFF
.	TRBV5-1	TRBD1	TRBJ2-5	TGCGCCAGCAGCATACAGGGGGCAGGGGAGACCCAGTACTTC	CASSIQGAGETQYF
.	TRBV7-2	TRBD2	TRBJ2-1	TGTGCCAGCAGCTCTCCGGGACTAGCGGGGGGGCAGGATGAGCAGTTCTTC	CASSSPGLAGGQDEQFF
.	TRBV6-2/TRBV6-3	.	TRBJ1-6	TGTGCCAGCAGTTACTCCCACGCGGGTCTAAATTCACCCCTCCACTTT	CASSYSHAGLNSPLHF
.	TRBV3-1/TRBV3-2	TRBD2	TRBJ2-7	TGTGCCAGCAGCCGGACTAGCGGGGCATACGAGCAGTACTTC	CASSRTSGAYEQYF
.	TRBV10-1	.	TRBJ1-4	TGCGCCAGCAGCAGCGGAGGGGCTGGAGAAAAACTGTTTTTT	CASSSGGAGEKLFF
.	TRBV5-5	TRBD1	TRBJ1-2	TGTGCCAGCAGCCCGACAGGGAATTTAAATGGCTACACCTTC	CASSPTGNLNGYTF
.	TRBV30	.	TRBJ1-1	TGTGCCTGGAGGGACGGAAGGGGTCCCGAAGCTTTCTTT	CAWRDGRGPEAFF
.	TRBV7-7	.	TRBJ2-2	TGTGCTAGCAGTCCACCGTCGGGGGCGTCGACCGGGGAGCTGTTTTTT	CASSPPSGASTGELFF
.	TRBV6-6	.	TRBJ2-1	TGTGCCAGCAGTCAACTAGTTATGGCACAGTTCTTC	CASSQLVMAQFF
.	TRBV7-9	.	TRBJ1-2	TGTGCCAGCAGCCCGGGCAGAGCCAACTATGGCTACACCTTC	CASSPGRANYGYTF
.	TRBV7-8	.	TRBJ2-2	TGTGCCAGCAGCCGCAGCTTACGACCAGGAGGTACAGGGTTCCTGTTTTTT	CASSRSLRPGGTGFLFF
.	TRBV9	TRBD2	TRBJ2-5	TGTGCCAGCAGCGTGAAGACTAGCGGGAGGGAGACCCAGTACTTC	CASSVKTSGRETQYF
.	TRBV5-1	TRBD1	TRBJ1-2	TGCGCCAGCAGCGCTTTATCGACAGGGGATGGCTACACCTTC	CASSALSTGDGYTF
.	TRBV5-1	TRBD1	TRBJ2-3	TGCGCCAGCAGTCAGGGGACAGCCAGCACAGATACGCAGTATTTT	CASSQGTASTDTQYF
.	TRBV7-9	.	TRBJ2-2	TGTGCCAGCAGCCTCCTACCGAGCTTTACTAACACCGGGGAGCTGTTTTTT	CASSLLPSFTNTGELFF
.	TRBV5-5	.	TRBJ1-1	TGTGCCAGCAGCTTCGGGGACACTGAAGCTTTCTTT	CASSFGDTEAFF
.	TRBV11-2	.	TRBJ2-7	TGTGCCAGCAGCCCCTTCGGAAGCTCCTACGAGCAGTACTTC	CASSPFGSSYEQYF
.	TRBV18	.	TRBJ1-1	TGTGCCAGCTCACCACTACATGAGGTGAACACTGAAGCTTTCTTT	CASSPLHEVNTEAFF
.	TRBV6-6	TRBD1	TRBJ2-7	TGTGCCAGCAGTTACTCTCCAGGGGGCATCTACGAGCAGTACTTC	CASSYSPGGIYEQYF
once	TRBV7-2	.	TRBJ1-2	TGTGCCAGCAGCTTAGTGGCAGTGCCTAACTATGGCTACACCTTC	CASSLVAVPNYGYTF
few	TRBV6-1	TRBD1	TRBJ1-5	TGTGCCAGCAGTGAAGCGGGGGACAGAGTTCATCAGCCCCAGCATTTT	CASSEAGDRVHQPQHF